Each of the 4 T cell receptor beta chains below was sequenced from the same sample in a study of immune evolution from preneoplasia to lung adenocarcinoma. Some clones are missing from TCRdb's copy, which holds only in-frame ones; the method was immunoSEQ multiplex PCR. This table has over 1,500 clones, around 78% appearing once. Sequencing input: FFPE atypical adenomatous hyperplasia tissue from the lung. Sample subset: atypical adenomatous hyperplasia (AAH), lung preneoplasia. The receptors derive from a person aged 65-85 years with lung adenocarcinoma.

V is TRBV4-2 and J is TRBJ2-7; 8 bases fit TRBD2. This CDR3 has 16 amino acids. Unmatched junction bases numbered 8, after V lost 0 bases and J lost 4 bases. Germline V lookup: CDR1 LGHNA, CDR2 YNFKEQ. CDR3 coding DNA: TGTGCCAGCAGCCAAGAACCTGGACTAGCCGGATACGAGCAGTACTTC. Protein sequence: CASSQEPGLAGYEQYF.

This chain uses TRBV11-2 with TRBJ2-2, with TRBD2 as a possible D gene (5 bases). V lost 2 bases and J 3 bases, leaving 13 bases between the germline ends. The length of the CDR3 is 16 residues. Germline V CDR1 and CDR2: SGHAT, FQNNGV. In DNA, the CDR3 is TGTGCCAGCAGCTTATTGAGGAGCGGTGACACCGGGGAGCTGTTTTTT. It codes for CASSLLRSGDTGELFF. The complete variable domain, with remaining parts taken from reference TRBV11-2 and TRBJ2-2, reads EAGVAQSPRYKIIEKRQSVAFWCNPISGHATLYWYQQILGQGPKLLIQFQNNGVVDDSQLPKDRFSAERLKGVDSTLKIQPAKLEDSAVYLCASSLLRSGDTGELFFGEGSRLTVL.

On this clone itself: One junction end does not reproduce the germline sequence, and a read error may be involved. The gene calls are TRBV7-8 and TRBJ1-1; maybe TRBD1 (6 bases). The CDR3 consists of 14 residues. CDR1 is SGHVS, CDR2 FQNEAQ, per germline. CDR3 protein: CASNHPSRDKTFIF. DNA of the CDR3: TGTGCCAGCAACCACCCGTCTCGGGACAAGACCTTTATTTTT. Variable domain in full (rest from reference TRBV7-8 and TRBJ1-1): GAGVSQSPRYKVAKRGQDVALRCDPISGHVSLFWYQQALGQGPEFLTYFQNEAQLDKSGLPSDRFFAERPEGSVSTLKIQRTQQEDSAVYLCASNHPSRDKTFIFGQGTRLTVV.

This clone was seen a handful of times. CDR3 DNA: TGCGCCAGCAGCCAAGTAGAGGCTAGCCGAGGTTCGGAGCAGTACTTC. Protein sequence: CASSQVEASRGSEQYF. J is TRBJ2-7 and V is TRBV4-1, with D perhaps TRBD2 (5 bases). CDR3 size: 16 residues. Germline loops: CDR1 MGHRA, CDR2 YSYEKL. With 1 base removed from V and 7 bases from J, the gap between germline ends came to 20 bases.